This TCR beta chain was documented in a study of cytomegalovirus exposure and HLA in healthy donors. Study-wide findings and caveats: For most subjects, TCR beta sequences were reported to predict HLA-A and HLA-B alleles with accuracy. The authors later linked a missense DCLRE1C variant to TCR beta V- and J-gene trimming.

The PCR had 60 Vbeta and 13 Jbeta primers. Repertoires were generated with immunoSEQ multiplex PCR, while TCRdb's copy carries only in-frame clones and drops some. The sample contains 65,000 to 75,000 clones, 65% to 75% of which appear only once. The donors (healthy individuals) were bone marrow donors. At the time of sampling, donors were nominally healthy, though unrecorded immune exposures were likely. To note about this clone: The antigen is unknown.

The germline CDR1 and CDR2 sequences are SQVTM and ANQGSEA. The V gene end was trimmed by 7 bases and the J gene end by 8 bases; junction bases not matched to a gene: 6. This CDR3 is 11 amino acids long. Specimen: PBMCs. This TCR was sampled from a woman aged 55-69 years in good health and CMV-seropositive. The rearrangement joins TRBV29-1 to TRBJ1-2, with 8 nucleotides matching TRBD1. This chain's CDR3 is CSGGQGGGYTF. CDR3 nucleotide sequence: TGCAGCGGAGGACAGGGAGGAGGCTACACCTTC.